The clone carrying this T cell receptor beta chain occurred a few times. The entry originates in a study of early T cells in non-severe SARS-CoV-2 infection. Study-level information: Investigators sequenced bulk RNA drawn from unsorted whole blood, and chains remained unpaired.

The TCR library protocol attached unique molecular identifiers to the individual cDNA molecules. TCRdb reprocessed the 5' RACE reads with MiXCR, giving one entry per CDR3 protein. The sample carries around 35,000 distinct CDR3 sequences, around 6.3% recorded once. The CDR3 extends over 14 amino acids. V lost 6 bases and J lost 3; bases outside the gene matches: 6. The source material was whole blood. This chain links TRBV12-3 or TRBV12-4 with TRBJ2-7, with 9 bases identical to TRBD2. The receptor was isolated from an adult who was a healthcare worker with PCR-confirmed SARS-CoV-2 infection or an uninfected control (not recorded which). CDR3 nucleotide sequence: TGTGCCAGCAGCCAGAGGACTAGCGACTACGAGCAGTACTTC. Amino acid sequence: CASSQRTSDYEQYF.